The 16 T cell receptor beta chains given below trace back to one sample, sequenced in a study of T cells in Graves' hyperthyroidism and ophthalmopathy. Researchers amplified the TCR beta CDR3 regions from RNA transcripts. When the TCR CDR3 underwent first-round RT-PCR, the HTBI primer set was used. MiXCR, applied by TCRdb to the multiplex PCR reads, yields one record per CDR3 protein. The profile shows under 400,000 distinct CDR3 sequences, around 20% of them singletons. Sequenced: blood. The source of these receptors is a woman in her fifties or sixties with Graves' hyperthyroidism.

This clonotype was observed many times. This chain uses TRBV6-1 with TRBJ2-6, with 7 bases that match TRBD2. This CDR3 has 20 residues. The V segment lost 2 bases and the J segment 0 bases; nucleotides outside the gene matches: 13. Germline-derived CDR1 and CDR2 are MNHNS and SASEGT. The CDR3 loop reads CASSESPGGLSRSGANVLTF. CDR3 DNA: TGTGCCAGCAGTGAATCCCCGGGAGGCCTCTCACGCTCTGGGGCCAACGTCCTGACTTTC.

The chain combines TRBV15 with TRBJ2-1, with 9 bases aligning to TRBD2. The length of the CDR3 is 19 residues. The V segment lost 0 bases and the J segment 0 bases; nucleotides outside the gene matches: 9. Per the germline V gene, CDR1 is LNHNV and CDR2 is YYDKDF (reference sequence). This CDR3 reads CATSRDYGSGSGSYNEQFF. The CDR3 region has the DNA TGTGCCACCAGCAGAGATTATGGTAGCGGGAGTGGCTCCTACAATGAGCAGTTCTTC.

Ten or more counts support this clonotype. The V and J genes are TRBV7-9 and TRBJ1-1; TRBD1 is a possible D gene (5 bases). The germline gives CDR1 SEHNR, CDR2 FQNEAQ (reference sequence). The CDR3 consists of 14 residues. Trimming shortened V by 1 base and J by 10 bases, and 16 bases separated the two germline ends. CDR3 residues: CASSLGDGDGGAFF. Here the CDR3 DNA reads TGTGCCAGCAGCTTAGGGGACGGGGACGGAGGAGCTTTCTTT.

In this sample, this clonotype turned up many times. This chain connects TRBV2 to TRBJ1-1, with TRBD1 identical over 8 bases. This CDR3 comprises 14 residues. The germline CDR1 and CDR2 sequences are SNHLY and FYNNEI. V shed 8 bases and J 0 bases; nucleotides not matched to a gene: 5. CDR3: CASRTGPMNTEAFF. CDR3 bases: TGTGCCAGCCGGACAGGGCCTATGAACACTGAAGCTTTCTTT.

This clonotype was observed at least ten times. The chain employs TRBV5-1 and TRBJ2-7, with 10 nucleotides matching TRBD1. Germline assignment: CDR1 SGHRS and CDR2 YFSETQ. With V trimmed by 3 bases and J by 6 bases, 9 bases remained unmatched. The CDR3 has 15 residues. Here the CDR3 reads CASSSSGQGRSEQYF. CDR3 bases: TGCGCCAGCAGCTCTTCGGGACAGGGGAGGTCCGAGCAGTACTTC.

This clonotype was detected many times. The chain employs TRBV28 and TRBJ2-1; TRBD2 matches 11 bases. The CDR3 extends over 17 amino acids. With 2 bases clipped from V and 7 bases from J, the junction kept 10 bases outside the gene matches. Germline lookup yields CDR1 MDHEN and CDR2 SYDVKM. In DNA, the CDR3 is TGTGCCAGCAGTTTAAGGTCTCTAGCGGGGGGCCGTAATGAGCAGTTCTTC. Its translation is CASSLRSLAGGRNEQFF.

The chain is built from TRBV6-1 and TRBJ1-6; D not resolved. The germline V gene has CDR1 MNHNS and CDR2 SASEGT. V was clipped by 6 bases and J by 2 bases, with 5 bases between them. The length of the CDR3 is 13 residues. CDR3 amino acids: CASSQTYNSPLHF. CDR3 nucleotide sequence: TGTGCCAGCAGCCAGACCTATAATTCACCCCTCCACTTT.

The chain has TRBV12-5 and TRBJ1-6; 7 positions match TRBD1. Germline V gene data show CDR1 as LGHNT and CDR2 as FRNRAP. There are 17 residues in the CDR3. V was pared by 0 bases and J by 6 bases, with 8 bases of the junction left unmatched. The CDR3: CASGLVIGGQLNSPLHF. The CDR3 DNA reads TGTGCTAGTGGTTTGGTAATTGGGGGACAGCTTAATTCACCCCTCCACTTT.

The CDR3 region has the DNA TGCGCCAGCAGCCAATTTCCATCGCGGGAAGCAACAGATACGCAGTATTTT. Its protein is CASSQFPSREATDTQYF. The chain has TRBV4-1 and TRBJ2-3, with a tentative D call TRBD2 (6 bases). With 2 bases removed from V and 3 bases from J, the gap between germline ends came to 18 bases. The V gene's germline CDR1 is MGHRA and CDR2 YSYEKL. The CDR3 sequence is 17 residues long.

V is TRBV20-1 and J is TRBJ2-5; 8 nucleotides match TRBD2. Unmatched junction bases numbered 7, after V lost 0 bases and J lost 4 bases. CDR1 is DFQATT and CDR2 is SNEGSKA in the germline V gene (reference sequence). CDR3 length equals 15 residues. This CDR3 is CSARDQAGDGETQYF. The CDR3 coding sequence is TGCAGTGCTAGAGATCAAGCGGGAGATGGAGAGACCCAGTACTTC.

This clonotype was seen ten or more times. The chain is built from TRBV7-9 and TRBJ2-5; TRBD2 aligns across 10 bases. The CDR3 length is 16 residues. The germline CDR1 and CDR2 sequences are SEHNR and FQNEAQ (reference sequence). The V and J ends lost 1 base and 5 bases, in that order; junction bases with no gene match: 7. CDR3 in amino acids: CASSLDLAGAGETQYF. The CDR3 DNA reads TGTGCCAGCAGCTTAGATCTAGCGGGAGCAGGGGAGACCCAGTACTTC.

Remarks on this clonotype: Given a much more abundant clone one base away, this may be a read error. The conserved final phenylalanine or tryptophan is absent from the CDR3, which likely points to a read error. The chain joins TRBV30 to TRBJ2-5, with 10 bases fitting TRBD1. Trimming at V came to 6 bases and at J to 4 bases, leaving 2 bases not matched to a gene. CDR3 size: 12 residues. Germline V CDR1 and CDR2: GTSNPN, SVGIG (reference sequence). The CDR3 region is CACRQGAETQYL. The CDR3 bases are TGTGCCTGCCGACAGGGGGCAGAGACCCAGTACCTC.

In its sample, this clonotype was seen many times. The chain joins TRBV18 to TRBJ1-1; perhaps TRBD1 as D (5 bases). V was shortened by 6 bases and J by 6 bases, with 11 bases between the two germline ends. The germline V gene encodes CDR1 KGHSH and CDR2 LQKENI. The CDR3 length is 12 residues. The CDR3 reads CASSPGRAEAFF. In nucleotides, the CDR3 is TGTGCCAGCTCTCCAGGGAGGGCTGAAGCTTTCTTT.

This clonotype has ten or more counts. The J gene is TRBJ2-3, the V gene TRBV3-1, with D tentatively TRBD2 (8 bases). Germline CDR1 is LGHDT and CDR2 is YNNKEL (reference sequence). The CDR3 is made up of 14 amino acids. Trimming took off 10 bases at V and 4 bases at J, with 18 bases between the two ends. CDR3 protein: CATSGGRGPDTQYF. Here the CDR3 DNA reads TGTGCCACTTCGGGGGGGAGGGGGCCAGATACGCAGTATTTT.

This clonotype was counted once. The chain recombines TRBV20-1 with TRBJ2-1; no clear D gene. The V and J ends lost 3 bases and 0 bases respectively, with 9 bases between them. Germline CDR1 is DFQATT and CDR2 is SNEGSKA (reference sequence). This CDR3 has 14 amino acids. This CDR3 reads CSASLPSSYNEQFF. In nucleotides, the CDR3 is TGCAGTGCTAGTCTCCCGAGCTCCTACAATGAGCAGTTCTTC.

This clonotype has a count of ten or more. The chain joins TRBV6-1 to TRBJ2-7; 7 positions match TRBD2. Per the germline V gene, CDR1 is MNHNS and CDR2 is SASEGT. This CDR3 has 15 residues. Germline trimming cut 6 bases from V and 6 bases from J; bases unmatched to any gene: 14. The CDR3 loop is CASSAQAGPTGEQYF. CDR3 sequence (DNA): TGTGCCAGCAGCGCTCAAGCGGGGCCGACGGGCGAGCAGTACTTC.